This entry concerns a single T cell receptor beta chain. Its specificity is not known. This table comes from immunoSEQ multiplex PCR, and its TCRdb copy is limited to in-frame clones, with some not included. The repertoire holds tens of thousands of clones, with just over 90% as singletons. This record comes from a study of cytomegalovirus exposure and HLA in healthy donors. Findings of the study overall: CMV antigen specificity of a few CMV-associated chains was confirmed in vitro. The TCR clusters that emerged in the first cohort tended, a later analysis found, to co-occur in the roughly 120 validation repertoires.

This CDR3 has 15 amino acids. With V trimmed by 3 bases and J by 5 bases, 8 bases remained unmatched. CDR1 is SGHNT, CDR2 YYREEE, per germline (reference sequence). Input material: PBMCs. The TCR sequence derives from a young man in good health and CMV-seronegative. The V call is TRBV5-4, the J call TRBJ2-3; 8 nucleotides align to TRBD2. CDR3 coding DNA: TGTGCCAGCAGCTATCCAGGTAGCGGGATAGATACGCAGTATTTT. It is translated as CASSYPGSGIDTQYF.